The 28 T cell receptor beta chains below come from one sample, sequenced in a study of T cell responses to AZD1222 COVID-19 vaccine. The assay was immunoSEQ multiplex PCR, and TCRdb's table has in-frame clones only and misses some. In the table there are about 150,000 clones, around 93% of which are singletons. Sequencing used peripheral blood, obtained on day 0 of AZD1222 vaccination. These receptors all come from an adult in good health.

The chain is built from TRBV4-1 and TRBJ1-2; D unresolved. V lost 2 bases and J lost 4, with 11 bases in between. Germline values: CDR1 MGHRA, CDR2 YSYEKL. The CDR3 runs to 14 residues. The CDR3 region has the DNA TGCGCCAGCAGCCAACTTCCAGGAATCTATGGCTACACCTTC. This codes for CASSQLPGIYGYTF.

For the CDR3, the DNA is TGTGCCAGCAGCCAATGGTCTGGGGGACTTGGAAACACCATATATTTT. It codes for CASSQWSGGLGNTIYF. The chain joins TRBV14 to TRBJ1-3; perhaps TRBD1 as D (5 bases). This CDR3 comprises 16 residues. V lost 2 bases to trimming and J lost 3 bases, with 14 bases between them. The germline CDR1 and CDR2 sequences are SGHDN and FVKESK.

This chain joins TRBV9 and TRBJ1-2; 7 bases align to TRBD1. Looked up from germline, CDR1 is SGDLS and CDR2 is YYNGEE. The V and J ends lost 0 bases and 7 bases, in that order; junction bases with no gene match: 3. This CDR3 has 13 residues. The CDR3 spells CASSVGQGLGYTF. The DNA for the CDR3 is TGTGCCAGCAGCGTAGGACAGGGACTTGGCTACACCTTC.

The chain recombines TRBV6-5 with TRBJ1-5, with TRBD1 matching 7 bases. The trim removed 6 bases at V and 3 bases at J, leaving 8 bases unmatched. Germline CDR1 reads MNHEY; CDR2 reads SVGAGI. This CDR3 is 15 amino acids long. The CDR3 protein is CASSSTGALNQPQHF. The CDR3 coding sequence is TGTGCCAGCAGCTCCACAGGGGCCCTCAATCAGCCCCAGCATTTT.

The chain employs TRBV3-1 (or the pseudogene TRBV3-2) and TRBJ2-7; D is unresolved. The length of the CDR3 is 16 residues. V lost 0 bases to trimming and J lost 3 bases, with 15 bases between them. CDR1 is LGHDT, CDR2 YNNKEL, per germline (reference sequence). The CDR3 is CASSQEGSPRHYEQYF. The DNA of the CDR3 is TGTGCCAGCAGCCAAGAAGGGTCTCCCAGACACTACGAGCAGTACTTC.

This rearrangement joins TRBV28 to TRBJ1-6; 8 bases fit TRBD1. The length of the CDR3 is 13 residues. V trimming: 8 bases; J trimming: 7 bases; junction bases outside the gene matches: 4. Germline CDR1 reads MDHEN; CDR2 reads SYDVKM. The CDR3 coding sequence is TGTGCCAGCTCGGACAGGGAGAATTCACCCCTCCACTTT. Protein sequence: CASSDRENSPLHF.

CDR3 bases: TGTGCCTGGAGCCAGAATAATTCACCCCTCCACTTT. Translating it yields CAWSQNNSPLHF. The chain uses TRBV30 and TRBJ1-6, with D uncertain. With 3 bases removed from V and 5 bases from J, the gap between germline ends came to 5 bases. The germline V gene has CDR1 GTSNPN and CDR2 SVGIG (reference sequence). The CDR3 has 12 residues.

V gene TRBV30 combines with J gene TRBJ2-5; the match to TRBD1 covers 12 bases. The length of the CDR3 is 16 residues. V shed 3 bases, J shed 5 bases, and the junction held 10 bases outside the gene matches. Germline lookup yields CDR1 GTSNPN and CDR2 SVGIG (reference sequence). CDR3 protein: CAWSDSGQGAGETQYF. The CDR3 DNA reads TGTGCCTGGAGCGATTCGGGACAGGGGGCTGGCGAGACCCAGTACTTC.

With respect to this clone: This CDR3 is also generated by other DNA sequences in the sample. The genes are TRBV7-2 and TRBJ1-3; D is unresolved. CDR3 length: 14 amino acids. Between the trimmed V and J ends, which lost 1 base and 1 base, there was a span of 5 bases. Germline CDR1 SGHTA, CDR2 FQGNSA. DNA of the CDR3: TGTGCCAGCAGCTTAGGGGGTTCTGGAAACACCATATATTTT. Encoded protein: CASSLGGSGNTIYF.

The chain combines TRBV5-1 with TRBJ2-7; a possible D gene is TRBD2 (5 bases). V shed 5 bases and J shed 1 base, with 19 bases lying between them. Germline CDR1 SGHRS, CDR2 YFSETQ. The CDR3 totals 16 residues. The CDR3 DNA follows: TGCGCCAGCAGGGTGGGGAGAGTGGCCTCTTCCTACGAGCAGTACTTC. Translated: CASRVGRVASSYEQYF.

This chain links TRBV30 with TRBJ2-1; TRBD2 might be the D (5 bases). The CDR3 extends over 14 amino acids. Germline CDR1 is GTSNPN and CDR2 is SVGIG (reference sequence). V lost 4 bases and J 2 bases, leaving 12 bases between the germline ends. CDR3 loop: CAWTGSGPYNEQFF. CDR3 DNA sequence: TGTGCCTGGACGGGGAGCGGACCCTACAATGAGCAGTTCTTC.

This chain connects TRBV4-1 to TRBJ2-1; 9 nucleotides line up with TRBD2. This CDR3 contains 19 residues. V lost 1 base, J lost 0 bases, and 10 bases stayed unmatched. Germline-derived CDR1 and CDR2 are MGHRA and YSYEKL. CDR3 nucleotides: TGCGCCAGCAGCCAAGGCTGGGTAGCGGGGGAGAGCTCCTACAATGAGCAGTTCTTC. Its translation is CASSQGWVAGESSYNEQFF.

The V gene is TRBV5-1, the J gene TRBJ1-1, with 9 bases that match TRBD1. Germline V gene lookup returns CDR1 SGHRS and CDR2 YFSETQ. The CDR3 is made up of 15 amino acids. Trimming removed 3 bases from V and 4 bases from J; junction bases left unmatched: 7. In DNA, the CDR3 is TGCGCCAGCAGCTACCGGTCGACAGGGGGCACTGAAGCTTTCTTT. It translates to CASSYRSTGGTEAFF.

The CDR3 region has the DNA TGTGCCAGCAGCTTAAAAGGAAGCTCTGGAAACACCATATATTTT. It is translated as CASSLKGSSGNTIYF. V usage is TRBV7-2 and J usage is TRBJ1-3; D uncertain. Between the trimmed V and J ends, which lost 2 bases and 0 bases, there was a span of 8 bases. The CDR3 consists of 15 residues. The germline V gene has CDR1 SGHTA and CDR2 FQGNSA.

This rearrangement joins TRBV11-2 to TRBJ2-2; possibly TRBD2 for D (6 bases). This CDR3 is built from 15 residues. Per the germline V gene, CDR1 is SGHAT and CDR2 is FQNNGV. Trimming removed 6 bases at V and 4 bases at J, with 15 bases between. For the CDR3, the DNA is TGTGCCAGCAGGATGGGCGGGGCTACCACCGGGGAGCTGTTTTTT. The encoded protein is CASRMGGATTGELFF.

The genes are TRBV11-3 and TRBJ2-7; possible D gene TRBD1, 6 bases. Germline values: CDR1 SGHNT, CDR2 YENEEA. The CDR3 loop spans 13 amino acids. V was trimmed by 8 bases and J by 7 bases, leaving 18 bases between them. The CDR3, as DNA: TGTGCCAGCCCCCGAGACAGGTCTTCGGAGCAGTACTTC. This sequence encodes CASPRDRSSEQYF.

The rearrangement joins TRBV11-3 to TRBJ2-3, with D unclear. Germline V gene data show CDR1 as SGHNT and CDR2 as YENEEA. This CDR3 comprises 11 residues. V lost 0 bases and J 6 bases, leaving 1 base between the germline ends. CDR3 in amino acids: CASSLDDTQYF. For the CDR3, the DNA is TGTGCCAGCAGCTTAGATGATACGCAGTATTTT.

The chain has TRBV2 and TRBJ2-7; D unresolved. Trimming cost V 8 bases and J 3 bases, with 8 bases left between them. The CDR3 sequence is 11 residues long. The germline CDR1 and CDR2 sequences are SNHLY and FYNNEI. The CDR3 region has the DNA TGTGCCAGCGTACTGGACTACGAGCAGTACTTC. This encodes CASVLDYEQYF.

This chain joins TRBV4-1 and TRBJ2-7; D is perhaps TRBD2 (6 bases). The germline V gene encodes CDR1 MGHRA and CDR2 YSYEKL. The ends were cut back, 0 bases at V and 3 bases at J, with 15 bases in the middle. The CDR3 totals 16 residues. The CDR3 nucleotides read TGCGCCAGCAGCCAAGATCCGCGGGGTCAAGTCTACGAGCAGTACTTC. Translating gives CASSQDPRGQVYEQYF.

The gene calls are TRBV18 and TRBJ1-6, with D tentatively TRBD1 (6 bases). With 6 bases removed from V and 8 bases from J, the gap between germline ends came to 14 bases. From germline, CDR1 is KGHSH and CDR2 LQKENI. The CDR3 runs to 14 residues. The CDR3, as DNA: TGTGCCAGCTCGGCACAGGGCAAGGATTCACCCCTCCACTTT. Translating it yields CASSAQGKDSPLHF.

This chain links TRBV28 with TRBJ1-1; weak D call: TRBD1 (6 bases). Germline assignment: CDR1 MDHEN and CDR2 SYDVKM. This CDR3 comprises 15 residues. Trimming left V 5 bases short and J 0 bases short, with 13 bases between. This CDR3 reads CASSASTGLNTEAFF. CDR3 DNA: TGTGCCAGCAGTGCCTCGACAGGTTTGAACACTGAAGCTTTCTTT. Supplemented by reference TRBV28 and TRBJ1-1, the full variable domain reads DVKVTQSSRYLVKRTGEKVFLECVQDMDHENMFWYRQDPGLGLRLIYFSYDVKMKEKGDIPEGYSVSREKKERFSLILESASTNQTSMYLCASSASTGLNTEAFFGQGTRLTVV.

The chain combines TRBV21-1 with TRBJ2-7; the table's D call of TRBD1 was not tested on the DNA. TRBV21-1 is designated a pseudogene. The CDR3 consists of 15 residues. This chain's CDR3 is CASSRPGQGSNEQYF. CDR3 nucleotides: TGTGCCAGCAGCAGACCGGGACAGGGATCCAACGAGCAGTACTTC.

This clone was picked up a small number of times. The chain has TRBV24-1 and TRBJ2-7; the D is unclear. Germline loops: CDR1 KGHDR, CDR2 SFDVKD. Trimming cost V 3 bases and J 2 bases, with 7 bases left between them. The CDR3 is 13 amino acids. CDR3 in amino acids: CATSDNGPYEQYF. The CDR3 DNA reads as TGTGCCACCAGTGATAACGGTCCCTACGAGCAGTACTTC.

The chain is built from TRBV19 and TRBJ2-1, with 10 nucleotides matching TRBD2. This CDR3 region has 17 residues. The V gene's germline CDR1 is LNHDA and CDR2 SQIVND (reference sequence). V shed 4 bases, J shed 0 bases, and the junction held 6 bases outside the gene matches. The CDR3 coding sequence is TGTGCCAGTAGTACTCAATTAGCGGGGGGCTCCTACAATGAGCAGTTCTTC. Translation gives CASSTQLAGGSYNEQFF.

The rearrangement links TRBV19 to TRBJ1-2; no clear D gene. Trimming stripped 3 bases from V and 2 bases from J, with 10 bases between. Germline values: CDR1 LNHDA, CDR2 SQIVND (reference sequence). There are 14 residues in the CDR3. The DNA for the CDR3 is TGTGCCAGTAGTATTGAGGCGGGAAACTATGGCTACACCTTC. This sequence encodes CASSIEAGNYGYTF.

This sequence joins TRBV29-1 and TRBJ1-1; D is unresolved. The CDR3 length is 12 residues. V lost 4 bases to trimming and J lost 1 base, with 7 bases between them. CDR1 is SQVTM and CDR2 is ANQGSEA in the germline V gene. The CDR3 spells CSVGSGNTEAFF. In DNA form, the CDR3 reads TGCAGCGTTGGGTCGGGGAACACTGAAGCTTTCTTT.

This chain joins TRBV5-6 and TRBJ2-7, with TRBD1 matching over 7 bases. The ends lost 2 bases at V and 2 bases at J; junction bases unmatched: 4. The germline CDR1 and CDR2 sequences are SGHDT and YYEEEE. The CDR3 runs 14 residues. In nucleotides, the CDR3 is TGTGCCAGCAGCTTTACTAGGGGGCCCTACGAGCAGTACTTC. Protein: CASSFTRGPYEQYF.

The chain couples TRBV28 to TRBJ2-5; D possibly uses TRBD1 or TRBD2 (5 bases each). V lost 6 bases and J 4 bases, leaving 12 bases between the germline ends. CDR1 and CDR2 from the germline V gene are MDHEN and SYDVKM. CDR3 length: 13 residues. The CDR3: CASSPWGLETQYF. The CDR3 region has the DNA TGTGCCAGCAGCCCCTGGGGGTTAGAGACCCAGTACTTC. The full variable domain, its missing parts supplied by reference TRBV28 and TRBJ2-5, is DVKVTQSSRYLVKRTGEKVFLECVQDMDHENMFWYRQDPGLGLRLIYFSYDVKMKEKGDIPEGYSVSREKKERFSLILESASTNQTSMYLCASSPWGLETQYFGPGTRLLVL.